Listed here are 16 T cell receptor beta chains from one sample, sequenced in a study of T cells in Graves' hyperthyroidism and ophthalmopathy. Amplification of TCR beta CDR3 regions was performed using RNA transcripts as template. The study used the HTBI primer set for a first-round RT-PCR of the TCR CDR3. A single record per CDR3 protein comes from TCRdb applying MiXCR to the multiplex PCR reads. The repertoire holds 700,000 to 950,000 distinct CDR3 sequences, with just over 35% as singletons. The sample taken for sequencing was blood. The receptors originated from a woman between 40 and 55 years old with Graves' hyperthyroidism.

This clonotype was found a few times. The chain links TRBV12-3 or TRBV12-4 to TRBJ1-1, with D hard to call. CDR3 size: 13 residues. V was clipped by 6 bases and J by 6 bases, with 14 bases between them. Written as DNA, the CDR3 is TGTGCCAGCAGCGAACGATGGGAACCTGAAGCTTTCTTT. Its translation: CASSERWEPEAFF.

This chain joins TRBV7-2 and TRBJ1-1, with TRBD1 matching over 8 bases. Germline values: CDR1 SGHTA, CDR2 FQGNSA. This CDR3 comprises 17 residues. Trimming removed 6 bases from V and 4 bases from J; junction bases left unmatched: 16. The CDR3 sequence is CASSLFSRTGMGTEAFF. The CDR3 coding sequence is TGTGCCAGCAGTTTATTTAGCCGGACAGGGATGGGCACTGAAGCTTTCTTT.

The table lists this clonotype with many counts. The chain combines TRBV29-1 with TRBJ1-2; D is ambiguous. The CDR3 is 12 residues long. Trimming took 7 bases from V and 8 from J, leaving 17 bases between them. The V gene's germline CDR1 is SQVTM and CDR2 ANQGSEA. The CDR3 region is CSGRLGGIGYTF. In DNA, the CDR3 is TGCAGCGGCAGACTGGGAGGTATCGGCTACACCTTC.

This clonotype was recorded many times. The rearrangement links TRBV14 to TRBJ1-6, with a weak D call TRBD1 (5 bases). Trimming took off 0 bases at V and 6 bases at J, with 9 bases between the two ends. The germline V gene has CDR1 SGHDN and CDR2 FVKESK. The CDR3 totals 15 residues. The CDR3 nucleotides read TGTGCCAGCAGCCAAGAGGGGGGGGTTAATTCACCCCTCCACTTT. Translation: CASSQEGGVNSPLHF.

For this clonotype: This may be a read error: a much more frequent sequence differs by one nucleotide. The genes are TRBV20-1 and TRBJ1-2; a weak D match, TRBD1 (5 bases). CDR1 DFQATT and CDR2 SNEGSKA come from the germline V gene (reference sequence). This CDR3 is 13 amino acids long. Between the trimmed V and J ends, which lost 2 bases and 13 bases, there was a span of 20 bases. The CDR3 loop reads CSARSQWDACGTF. CDR3 coding DNA: TGCAGTGCTAGAAGTCAGTGGGACGCGTGCGGCACCTTC.

Ten or more counts support this clonotype. V and J are TRBV7-2 and TRBJ1-2, with D perhaps TRBD1 (6 bases). Deletions cut 5 bases from V and 4 bases from J, with 11 bases between. Germline V gene sequence: CDR1 SGHTA, CDR2 FQGNSA. The CDR3 is made up of 13 amino acids. This chain's CDR3 is CASSRDNRYGYTF. DNA of the CDR3: TGTGCCAGCAGCCGGGACAACCGCTATGGCTACACCTTC.

The CDR3: CASSIDPDSLSGANVLTF. CDR3 nucleotides: TGTGCCAGTAGTATAGATCCTGACAGCCTCTCTGGGGCCAACGTCCTGACTTTC. This rearrangement joins TRBV19 to TRBJ2-6; tentative D call: TRBD1 (5 bases). Trimming took 0 bases from V and 0 from J, leaving 12 bases between them. The length of the CDR3 is 18 residues. The V gene's germline CDR1 is LNHDA and CDR2 SQIVND (reference sequence).

V and J are TRBV12-5 and TRBJ2-7; D is perhaps TRBD1 or TRBD2 (5 bases each). The CDR3 covers 12 residues. Germline V gene data show CDR1 as LGHNT and CDR2 as FRNRAP. Between the trimmed V and J ends, which lost 3 bases and 6 bases, there was a span of 9 bases. The CDR3 is CASGFVGTEQYF. The CDR3 DNA is TGTGCTAGTGGTTTCGTGGGGACCGAGCAGTACTTC.

The chain uses TRBV29-1 and TRBJ1-2; the D is unclear. The CDR3 length is 12 residues. V was trimmed by 4 bases and J by 4 bases, leaving 10 bases between them. CDR1 is SQVTM, CDR2 ANQGSEA, per germline. CDR3 in DNA: TGCAGCGTTGTAGGGAGCTCCTATGGCTACACCTTC. Its translation: CSVVGSSYGYTF.

A note on this clonotype: A much larger clonotype is one base distant, so this may be a read error. The J gene is TRBJ2-2, the V gene TRBV6-5; D is possibly TRBD1 or TRBD2 (5 bases each). This CDR3 region has 14 residues. CDR1 is MNHEY and CDR2 is SVGAGI in the germline V gene. In DNA, the CDR3 is TGTGCCAGCAGTTACTCGAGTGGGACCGGGGAGCCGTTTTTT. Its protein is CASSYSSGTGEPFF.

The V and J genes are TRBV2 and TRBJ1-1, with D unclear. Germline V CDR1 and CDR2: SNHLY, FYNNEI. The V end lost 9 bases, the J end lost 3 bases, and 11 bases lay between the germline ends. The CDR3 totals 12 residues. The CDR3 is CASESRDTEAFF. CDR3 DNA: TGTGCCAGTGAAAGTCGGGACACTGAAGCTTTCTTT.

The CDR3, as DNA: TGTGCCACCAGCAGAGATTACGCGCACTCACCCCTCCACTTT. It encodes CATSRDYAHSPLHF. The chain has TRBV15 and TRBJ1-6; no clear D gene. The CDR3 sequence is 14 residues long. The germline gives CDR1 LNHNV, CDR2 YYDKDF (reference sequence). Trimming removed 0 bases at V and 10 bases at J, with 10 bases between.

The rearrangement uses TRBV7-9 and TRBJ2-2, with 11 bases lining up with TRBD2. TRBJ2-3 matches the DNA end more closely, so the J call is doubtful. The CDR3 totals 16 residues. The germline CDR1 and CDR2 sequences are SEHNR and FQNEAQ (reference sequence). For the CDR3, the DNA is TGTGCCAGCAGCCCGATAGCGGGAGGGAGCACAGATACGCAGTATTTT. Protein product: CASSPIAGGSTDTQYF.

The chain joins TRBV6-6 to TRBJ2-7; D remains unclear. The germline V gene has CDR1 MNHNY and CDR2 SVGAGI (reference sequence). The CDR3 is 11 amino acids. Trimming stripped 3 bases from V and 7 bases from J, with 7 bases between. CDR3 bases: TGTGCCAGCAGTTATATGTGGGAGCAGTACTTC. This codes for CASSYMWEQYF.

The chain links TRBV6-4 to TRBJ2-2; 7 nucleotides line up with TRBD2. This CDR3 has 14 residues. Germline V gene sequence: CDR1 MRHNA, CDR2 SNTAGT. J was trimmed by 4 bases and V by 5 bases; bases with no gene match: 4. The CDR3 DNA follows: TGTGCCAGCAGTCTAGCGGCCAGCACCGGGGAGCTGTTTTTT. This sequence encodes CASSLAASTGELFF.

This clonotype has ten or more counts. This rearrangement joins TRBV29-1 to TRBJ1-5; 10 bases are a match to TRBD1. The germline CDR1 and CDR2 sequences are SQVTM and ANQGSEA. This CDR3 is built from 14 residues. V trimming: 5 bases; J trimming: 0 bases; junction bases outside the gene matches: 1. CDR3 sequence: CSVRQGASNQPQHF. Written as DNA, the CDR3 is TGCAGCGTTAGACAGGGGGCTAGCAATCAGCCCCAGCATTTT.